Presented here are 4 T cell receptor beta chains from one specimen sequenced in a study of cytomegalovirus exposure and HLA in healthy donors. With 60 Vbeta and 13 Jbeta primers, the PCR was carried out. TCRdb's table, derived via immunoSEQ multiplex PCR, lists solely in-frame clones and lacks some. The data show approximately 110,000 clones, with 75% to 85% seen just once and roughly 6.1% held by the top ten. The specimen sequenced was PBMCs. All receptors come from a man aged 18 to 29 in good health and CMV-seronegative.

V usage is TRBV5-4 and J usage is TRBJ2-3; weak D call: TRBD2 (6 bases). Germline V gene data show CDR1 as SGHNT and CDR2 as YYREEE (reference sequence). The CDR3 runs 15 residues. Trimming removed 0 bases at V and 6 bases at J, with 14 bases between. This chain's CDR3 is CASSLGAGMGDTQYF. The CDR3 bases are TGTGCCAGCAGCTTGGGGGCGGGAATGGGTGATACGCAGTATTTT.

This clone was seen only a few times. The gene calls are TRBV27 and TRBJ1-1, with TRBD1 matching over 8 bases. The CDR3 extends over 12 amino acids. The germline gives CDR1 MNHEY, CDR2 SMNVEV (reference sequence). The junction had 4 bases not matched to a gene; V was cut back by 4 bases and J by 9 bases. The CDR3 bases are TGTGCCAGCAGTTCTCGGACAGGGAAAGCTTTCTTT. Translating gives CASSSRTGKAFF.

The genes are TRBV19 and TRBJ1-5, with D possibly TRBD1 on 5 matching bases. With 5 bases removed from V and 2 bases from J, the gap between germline ends came to 16 bases. There are 16 residues in the CDR3. Per the germline V gene, CDR1 is LNHDA and CDR2 is SQIVND (reference sequence). CDR3 nucleotide sequence: TGTGCCAGTAGTGTGATGGGGGGTTCCGGCAATCAGCCCCAGCATTTT. Translating gives CASSVMGGSGNQPQHF.

The chain is built from TRBV7-9 and TRBJ1-2; TRBD1 aligns across 12 bases. V was pared by 4 bases and J by 8 bases, with 11 bases of the junction left unmatched. This CDR3 region has 16 residues. The germline gives CDR1 SEHNR, CDR2 FQNEAQ (reference sequence). CDR3 amino acids: CASSSAGTGGARGYTF. The DNA of the CDR3 is TGTGCCAGCAGCTCCGCCGGGACAGGGGGCGCGAGAGGCTACACCTTC.